This is a list of T cell receptor beta chains from one sample in a study of CD8+ T cells in alopecia areata. The table came from immunoSEQ multiplex PCR; TCRdb's copy has only in-frame clones and leaves some out. The repertoire holds under 200,000 clones, with about three fifths as singletons. The source was CD4+ T cells sorted from blood, collected at week 4, from a patient treated with tofacitinib. These receptors originate from a human donor with alopecia areata. Each CDR3 is given with its conserved first and last residue. The D gene is left open where the match is weak. Not every row has a clone size; where given, it reads once, few, many or a size class.

j_call v_call d_call clone_size cdr3_aa cdr3_nt
TRBJ2-2 TRBV14 - few CASSQDLNTGELFF TGTGCCAGCAGCCAAGACCTGAACACCGGGGAGCTGTTTTTT
TRBJ2-1 TRBV5-6 TRBD1 - CASSLRGTGNEQFF TGTGCCAGCAGCTTGAGGGGGACAGGTAATGAGCAGTTCTTC
TRBJ2-3 TRBV29-1 - - CSSRQGGTDTQYF TGCAGCTCCAGACAGGGAGGGACAGATACGCAGTATTTT
TRBJ1-4 TRBV7-9 - few CASSLNNPEKLFF TGTGCCAGCAGCTTAAATAACCCCGAAAAACTGTTTTTT
TRBJ2-1 TRBV29-1 TRBD2 - CSVGGGLSKDEQFF TGCAGCGTTGGGGGGGGACTTTCTAAAGATGAGCAGTTCTTC
TRBJ2-7 TRBV27 TRBD2 - CASSRLAGLYEQYF TGTGCCAGCAGTAGACTAGCGGGGTTATACGAGCAGTACTTC
TRBJ1-4 TRBV23-1 TRBD1 - CASWSQGQNEKLFF TGCGCCAGCTGGAGCCAGGGACAGAATGAAAAACTGTTTTTT
TRBJ2-3 TRBV27 TRBD2 few CASSSRTSGLDTQYF TGTGCCAGCAGTAGTAGGACTAGCGGTTTGGATACGCAGTATTTT
TRBJ2-3 TRBV30 - - CAWSMSTDTQYF TGTGCCTGGAGTATGTCCACAGATACGCAGTATTTT
TRBJ2-1 TRBV30 - - CAWSSVFSSNEQFF TGTGCCTGGAGTTCAGTCTTCAGTAGTAATGAGCAGTTCTTC
TRBJ2-3 TRBV18 TRBD2 few CASSPLRGGKTDTQYF TGTGCCAGCTCACCACTGCGGGGGGGGAAAACAGATACGCAGTATTTT
TRBJ1-2 TRBV15 - - CATSRDQVRPPYGYTF TGTGCCACCAGCAGAGACCAAGTCCGACCCCCTTATGGCTACACCTTC
TRBJ2-1 TRBV5-4 - - CASSLDGFYNEQFF TGTGCCAGCAGCTTGGATGGTTTCTACAATGAGCAGTTCTTC
TRBJ1-5 TRBV19 - - CASGPWDQPQHF TGTGCCAGTGGACCTTGGGATCAGCCCCAGCATTTT